This T cell receptor (beta chain) appears in the sequencing data of a study of cytomegalovirus exposure and HLA in healthy donors. The primer mix had 60 Vbeta and 13 Jbeta primers. TCRdb's copy holds only in-frame clones and misses some; the assay was immunoSEQ multiplex PCR. The sample has fewer than 150,000 clones, 60% to 80% seen once; the top ten hold approximately 5%. The CDR3 runs 12 residues. Germline V gene data show CDR1 as SQVTM and CDR2 as ANQGSEA. The TCR was taken from a man in his fifties in good health and CMV-seropositive. The genes are TRBV29-1 and TRBJ2-5; D is unclear. The J call may be incorrect, as the DNA end agrees better with TRBJ2-7. Sequenced: PBMCs. CDR3: CSVEVRSYEQYF. Written as DNA, the CDR3 is TGCAGCGTTGAAGTCAGGTCCTACGAGCAGTACTTC.